These 31 T cell receptor beta chains were sequenced from one sample in a study of spatial heterogeneity in lung cancer. Time point in this sample: sample taken at primary tumor resection. Unsorted whole RNA of tumor, nontumor lung or frozen PBMC was sequenced. TCRdb analysed the 5' RACE reads with MiXCR anew, one entry per CDR3 protein. This table has approximately 500 distinct CDR3 sequences, under 45% appearing once. Sample: PBMCs, taken at surgery. The receptors were sampled from a male donor with early-stage non-small cell lung cancer.

As concerns this clonotype: Being off target in a library aimed at alpha chains, this beta chain has a size of little meaning. The rearrangement uses TRBV9 and TRBJ2-3, with TRBD2 as a possible D gene (6 bases). The CDR3 spans 14 residues. The V gene's germline CDR1 is SGDLS and CDR2 YYNGEE. V dropped 3 bases and J dropped 2 bases, with 10 bases sitting between them. The CDR3 nucleotides are TGTGCCAGCAGCGGGGAGGTCTACACAGATACGCAGTATTTT. It is translated as CASSGEVYTDTQYF.

Comment on this clonotype: Little can be read into the size of this beta chain, an off-target read in a library designed for alpha chains. The chain uses TRBV7-9 and TRBJ2-7; 8 positions match TRBD1. The junction had 7 bases not matched to a gene; V was cut back by 7 bases and J by 2 bases. This CDR3 contains 14 residues. Germline values: CDR1 SEHNR, CDR2 FQNEAQ (reference sequence). The CDR3 bases are TGTGCCAGCACAAGACAGGGGCGACCCTACGAGCAGTACTTC. Residues: CASTRQGRPYEQYF.

This clonotype came up a few times. The size of this beta chain means little, since it is a stray read in a library made for alpha chains. The CDR3 DNA is TGTGCCACCGGGACTACCACAGATACGCAGTATTTT. Residues: CATGTTTDTQYF. The chain employs TRBV15 and TRBJ2-3, with 7 bases lining up with TRBD2. Germline CDR1 and CDR2: LNHNV and YYDKDF (reference sequence). V gave up 8 bases and J gave up 2 bases; unmatched junction bases: 1. The CDR3 has 12 amino acids.

For this clonotype: The library was designed around alpha chains, so this beta chain is a stray read whose abundance carries little weight. The CDR3 DNA sequence: TGCGCCAGCAGCCCGGGTGGGGCCGGAGAGACCCAGTACTTC. This sequence encodes CASSPGGAGETQYF. The chain joins TRBV5-1 to TRBJ2-5, with D possibly matching TRBD1 (5 bases). The length of the CDR3 is 14 residues. V lost 4 bases and J lost 4, with 14 bases in between. The V gene's germline CDR1 is SGHRS and CDR2 YFSETQ. Based on the CDR3 plus reference TRBV5-1 and TRBJ2-5, the full variable domain is KAGVTQTPRYLIKTRGQQVTLSCSPISGHRSVSWYQQTPGQGLQFLFEYFSETQRNKGNFPGRFSGRQFSNSRSEMNVSTLELGDSALYLCASSPGGAGETQYFGPGTRLLVL.

Regarding this clonotype: Little can be read into the size of this beta chain, an off-target read in a library designed for alpha chains. This chain connects TRBV7-9 to TRBJ2-1; TRBD2 is a possible D gene (6 bases). V shed 5 bases and J shed 8 bases, with 16 bases lying between them. Looked up from germline, CDR1 is SEHNR and CDR2 is FQNEAQ (reference sequence). The CDR3 is 14 amino acids. CDR3 loop: CASSTLTRMDEQFF. The CDR3 nucleotides are TGTGCCAGCAGCACCCTGACTAGGATGGATGAGCAGTTCTTC.

With respect to this clonotype: Within a library made for alpha chains, this beta chain is off target, and its count is uninformative. The rearrangement links TRBV20-1 to TRBJ2-3; possible D gene TRBD2, 6 bases. CDR3 size: 16 residues. Germline CDR1 DFQATT, CDR2 SNEGSKA (reference sequence). Trimming shortened V by 1 base and J by 2 bases, and 16 bases separated the two germline ends. As DNA, the CDR3 is TGCAGTGCTAGAGGAGTTCCGGGCGGGGCCACAGATACGCAGTATTTT. Encoded protein: CSARGVPGGATDTQYF.

Concerning this clonotype itself: This beta chain is an unintended read in a library built for alpha chains; its size means little. For the CDR3, the DNA is TGTGCCAGCAGCTTAGAGAGTACAGGTTCAGATACGCAGTATTTT. Translation gives CASSLESTGSDTQYF. The chain links TRBV11-3 to TRBJ2-3; D possibly corresponds to TRBD1 (5 bases). Trimming pared 0 bases from V and 4 bases from J, leaving 11 bases between. There are 15 residues in the CDR3. Per germline, CDR1 SGHNT and CDR2 YENEEA.

This clonotype showed up just a few times. This beta chain is a stray sequence in a library constructed for alpha chains; its clone size is not meaningful. The chain uses TRBV27 and TRBJ2-7, with a possible D match to TRBD1 (6 bases). The CDR3 has 14 amino acids. Per the germline V gene, CDR1 is MNHEY and CDR2 is SMNVEV (reference sequence). V was trimmed by 3 bases and J by 7 bases, leaving 16 bases between them. This CDR3 is CASSFNDRPLEQYF. The CDR3 region has the DNA TGTGCCAGCAGTTTTAACGACAGGCCCCTTGAGCAGTACTTC.

This clonotype was observed a handful of times. For a library built for alpha chains, this beta chain is a stray read; little rests on its size. This chain links TRBV11-2 with TRBJ1-3; the D is unclear. Deletions cut 6 bases from V and 0 bases from J, with 18 bases between. The CDR3 is 17 amino acids. Germline V gives CDR1 SGHAT, CDR2 FQNNGV. CDR3 residues: CASSWSPRMSSGNTIYF. In DNA form, the CDR3 reads TGTGCCAGCAGTTGGAGCCCCAGGATGAGCTCTGGAAACACCATATATTTT.

In this sample, this clonotype turned up a few times. This beta chain is an unintended read in a library built for alpha chains; its size means little. This chain connects TRBV7-9 to TRBJ2-1, with 7 positions matching TRBD1. J was trimmed by 5 bases and V by 4 bases; bases with no gene match: 11. Germline CDR1 is SEHNR and CDR2 is FQNEAQ (reference sequence). The CDR3 length is 16 residues. CDR3 coding DNA: TGTGCCAGCAGCTCCATGGAGACAGGGATCCACAATGAGCAGTTCTTC. Protein product: CASSSMETGIHNEQFF.

Turning to this clonotype: This beta chain was picked up by a library intended for alpha chains and is off target, so its count carries little meaning. V gene TRBV5-6 combines with J gene TRBJ2-7, with TRBD2 as a possible D gene (6 bases). The CDR3 sequence is 13 residues long. Germline V CDR1 and CDR2: SGHDT, YYEEEE. Trimming pared 3 bases from V and 6 bases from J, leaving 13 bases between. The CDR3 DNA is TGTGCCAGCAGCTGGTGGAGGAGGGCCGAGCAGTACTTC. Translating it yields CASSWWRRAEQYF.

Turning to this clonotype: This beta chain slipped into a library made for alpha chains as a stray read, so its size is not meaningful. The V and J genes are TRBV4-2 and TRBJ2-7; the D is unclear. Germline V gene sequence: CDR1 LGHNA, CDR2 YNFKEQ. Trimming stripped 0 bases from V and 0 bases from J, with 6 bases between. The CDR3 sequence is 14 residues long. This chain's CDR3 is CASSQEGNSYEQYF. The DNA of the CDR3 is TGTGCCAGCAGCCAAGAAGGCAACTCCTACGAGCAGTACTTC.

Notes on this clonotype: This beta chain is a stray read from a library made for alpha chains; its abundance is not meaningful. The chain joins TRBV4-1 to TRBJ2-7; D may be TRBD2 (6 bases). Germline V lookup: CDR1 MGHRA, CDR2 YSYEKL. The CDR3 consists of 15 residues. V gave up 0 bases and J gave up 4 bases, with 13 bases separating them. The CDR3 DNA reads TGCGCCAGCAGCCAAGAAAGCCGGGGGATATACGAGCAGTACTTC. Its protein is CASSQESRGIYEQYF.

On this clonotype: Because the library targeted alpha chains, this beta chain is an off-target read whose size means little. The CDR3 is CASSYGGALGEQFF. The CDR3 region has the DNA TGTGCCAGCAGTTACGGGGGCGCCTTGGGTGAGCAGTTCTTC. V and J are TRBV6-5 and TRBJ2-1; D perhaps matches TRBD1 (6 bases). The CDR3 totals 14 residues. The V gene lost 2 bases and the J gene lost 9 bases, with 14 bases spanning the gap. Germline loops: CDR1 MNHEY, CDR2 SVGAGI.

This clonotype has a handful of counts. Because this beta chain is a stray read in a library intended to capture alpha chains, its abundance should not be given much weight. The V and J genes are TRBV6-4 and TRBJ2-3; 15 positions agree with TRBD2. This CDR3 region has 17 residues. Trimming at V came to 2 bases and at J to 4 bases, leaving 4 bases not matched to a gene. Germline V CDR1 and CDR2: MRHNA, SNTAGT. This CDR3 reads CASSDTGTSGGSDTQYF. CDR3 nucleotides: TGTGCCAGCAGTGACACAGGGACTAGCGGGGGGTCAGATACGCAGTATTTT.

Details on this clonotype: As an off-target read in a library built for alpha chains, this beta chain has a frequency of little significance. V is TRBV5-1 and J is TRBJ2-7; no firm D call. Germline assignment: CDR1 SGHRS and CDR2 YFSETQ. This CDR3 region has 15 residues. V was clipped by 0 bases and J by 9 bases, with 19 bases between them. The CDR3 region is CASSLVVRRTDAQYF. The CDR3 coding sequence is TGCGCCAGCAGCTTGGTTGTACGGCGAACGGATGCGCAGTACTTC. Full variable domain (missing parts from reference TRBV5-1 and TRBJ2-7): KAGVTQTPRYLIKTRGQQVTLSCSPISGHRSVSWYQQTPGQGLQFLFEYFSETQRNKGNFPGRFSGRQFSNSRSEMNVSTLELGDSALYLCASSLVVRRTDAQYFGPGTRLTVT.

About this clonotype itself: This beta chain is an unintended read in a library built for alpha chains; its size means little. The V and J genes are TRBV7-2 and TRBJ2-1; D is possibly TRBD2 (7 bases). V lost 5 bases and J lost 7, with 18 bases in between. This CDR3 has 15 amino acids. Germline loops: CDR1 SGHTA, CDR2 FQGNSA. DNA of the CDR3: TGTGCCAGCAGCCCCTGGGGGGGGGCTGTAAATGAGCAGTTCTTC. Translation gives CASSPWGGAVNEQFF.

In the case of this clonotype: Because this beta chain is a stray read in a library intended to capture alpha chains, its abundance should not be given much weight. The gene calls are TRBV5-4 and TRBJ2-7; the match to TRBD2 covers 15 bases. Germline CDR1 reads SGHNT; CDR2 reads YYREEE (reference sequence). The CDR3 is 17 residues long. The trim removed 0 bases at V and 6 bases at J, leaving 7 bases unmatched. The CDR3 loop reads CASSLGPRTSGGGEQYF. In DNA form, the CDR3 reads TGTGCCAGCAGCTTGGGCCCAAGGACTAGCGGGGGGGGCGAGCAGTACTTC.

A few counts support this clonotype. This beta chain is off target for a library built for alpha chains, so its abundance means little. The gene calls are TRBV13 and TRBJ2-2, with no clear D. Germline V gene data show CDR1 as PRHDT and CDR2 as FYEKMQ (reference sequence). V lost 1 base, J lost 7 bases, and 7 bases lay in between. This CDR3 is 13 amino acids long. In DNA form, the CDR3 reads TGTGCCAGCAGCTTAGTGGTCGGCGGGGAGCTGTTTTTT. This translates into CASSLVVGGELFF.

This clonotype has more than one count but fewer than ten. Because the library targeted alpha chains, this beta chain is an off-target read whose size means little. The rearrangement links TRBV20-1 to TRBJ2-5; 8 bases line up with TRBD2. This CDR3 comprises 14 residues. From germline, CDR1 is DFQATT and CDR2 SNEGSKA (reference sequence). After removal of 6 bases from V and 2 bases from J, the junction contained 8 bases not matched to a gene. The CDR3 spells CSASSPGGQETQYF. CDR3 DNA: TGCAGTGCATCCTCTCCGGGGGGGCAAGAGACCCAGTACTTC.

In the case of this clonotype: This beta chain is off target for a library built for alpha chains, so its abundance means little. The rearrangement uses TRBV4-1 and TRBJ2-7, with a weak D call TRBD1 (5 bases). Germline-derived CDR1 and CDR2 are MGHRA and YSYEKL. This CDR3 contains 15 residues. Trimming shortened V by 1 base and J by 2 bases, and 12 bases separated the two germline ends. The CDR3 DNA reads as TGCGCCAGCAGCCAAGGCCAGGGTGGGCCCTACGAGCAGTACTTC. It translates to CASSQGQGGPYEQYF.

Worth noting for this clonotype: The size of this beta chain means little, since it is a stray read in a library made for alpha chains. The rearrangement uses TRBV4-1 and TRBJ1-5; the D gene is possibly TRBD1 (5 bases). CDR1 is MGHRA, CDR2 YSYEKL, per germline. The CDR3 totals 15 residues. Trimming removed 0 bases from V and 10 bases from J, with 16 bases in between. The CDR3 spells CASSQDTWGLDPQHF. The CDR3 coding sequence is TGCGCCAGCAGCCAAGATACGTGGGGGTTGGATCCCCAGCATTTT.

This clonotype has a handful of counts. Little can be read into the size of this beta chain, an off-target read in a library designed for alpha chains. The chain has TRBV29-1 and TRBJ2-3; a possible D gene is TRBD2 (6 bases). The germline gives CDR1 SQVTM, CDR2 ANQGSEA. There are 11 residues in the CDR3. The ends were cut back, 6 bases at V and 10 bases at J, with 14 bases in the middle. CDR3 amino acids: CSVGTDYAQYF. The CDR3 bases are TGCAGCGTCGGGACGGACTATGCGCAGTATTTT.

This clonotype was seen only a few times. This beta chain is an off-target read within a library intended for alpha chains, so its frequency means little. The rearrangement joins TRBV11-1 to TRBJ2-2; the D is unclear. Trimming removed 5 bases from V and 1 base from J, with 11 bases in between. In germline, CDR1 is SGHAT, CDR2 FQDESV (reference sequence). The CDR3 sequence is 15 residues long. This CDR3 is CASSLMTVNTGELFF. Here the CDR3 DNA reads TGTGCCAGCAGCCTTATGACGGTGAACACCGGGGAGCTGTTTTTT.

This clonotype was seen once. An end of the junction differs from the germline gene, which may be a read error. This beta chain is a stray sequence in a library constructed for alpha chains; its clone size is not meaningful. The chain couples TRBV2 to TRBJ2-3, with TRBD2 as a possible D gene (6 bases). Germline loops: CDR1 SNHLY, CDR2 FYNNEI. CDR3 size: 12 residues. CDR3 DNA: TGTGCCAGCAGCGGAGGGGCAGAGACGCAGTATTTT. This encodes CASSGGAETQYF.

A remark on this clonotype: As an off-target read in a library built for alpha chains, this beta chain has a frequency of little significance. The CDR3 region is CASTPRADTQYF. For the CDR3, the DNA is TGTGCCAGCACCCCCCGGGCAGATACGCAGTATTTT. The V and J genes are TRBV2 and TRBJ2-3; no clear D. V lost 7 bases and J lost 4, with 9 bases in between. Per germline, CDR1 SNHLY and CDR2 FYNNEI. This CDR3 comprises 12 residues.

This clonotype was observed a few times. As an off-target read in a library built for alpha chains, this beta chain has a frequency of little significance. This sequence joins TRBV5-1 and TRBJ2-6; D is perhaps TRBD1 or TRBD2 (5 bases each). V gave up 6 bases and J gave up 1 base, with 8 bases separating them. The CDR3 sequence is 14 residues long. Germline CDR1 reads SGHRS; CDR2 reads YFSETQ. The CDR3 here is CASTGGSGANVLTF. CDR3 DNA: TGCGCCAGCACTGGGGGATCTGGGGCCAACGTCCTGACTTTC.

About this clonotype: This beta chain is a stray read from a library made for alpha chains; its abundance is not meaningful. The J gene is TRBJ2-1, the V gene TRBV7-3; D unresolved. Looked up from germline, CDR1 is SGHTA and CDR2 is FQGTGA. V was cut by 1 base and J by 5 bases, with 18 bases left in between. The length of the CDR3 is 17 residues. The CDR3 loop reads CASSLSTGLGQDNEQFF. The CDR3 region has the DNA TGTGCCAGCAGCTTAAGCACCGGTCTAGGGCAGGACAATGAGCAGTTCTTC.

This clonotype was picked up a small number of times. This beta chain represents an off-target read in a library built for alpha chains; its size is of limited meaning. V is TRBV20-1 and J is TRBJ2-3, with D perhaps being TRBD1 or TRBD2 (5 bases each). Germline CDR1 is DFQATT and CDR2 is SNEGSKA (reference sequence). The CDR3 runs 16 residues. Between the trimmed V and J ends, which lost 6 bases and 6 bases, there was a span of 25 bases. CDR3 DNA: TGCAGTGCCCACCGAGGGACCCTCCGCGTCGACGATACGCAGTATTTT. Translation gives CSAHRGTLRVDDTQYF.

Comments on this clonotype: This beta chain came through as a stray read in a library set up for alpha chains, and its size says little. The V and J genes are TRBV7-9 and TRBJ2-3; D could derive from TRBD1 or TRBD2 (5 bases each). Trimming removed 6 bases from V and 2 bases from J, with 9 bases in between. The CDR3 spans 13 residues. From germline, CDR1 is SEHNR and CDR2 FQNEAQ (reference sequence). DNA for the CDR3: TGTGCCAGCAGGGGACCGTCCACAGATACGCAGTATTTT. Its translation is CASRGPSTDTQYF.

This clonotype was seen a handful of times. The library was built for alpha chains, so this beta chain is an off-target read and its size means little. The genes are TRBV6-5 and TRBJ2-1, with 9 bases fitting TRBD2. Germline CDR1 reads MNHEY; CDR2 reads SVGAGI. The CDR3 contains 14 residues. J gave up 7 bases and V 2 bases, and 3 bases lay outside the gene matches. The CDR3 is CASSYTGLANEQFF. Written as DNA, the CDR3 is TGTGCCAGCAGTTACACGGGACTAGCAAATGAGCAGTTCTTC.